Shown below are 23 T cell receptor beta chains from a single sample sequenced in a study of control samples from healthy donors and cancer patients. Sequenced by immunoSEQ multiplex PCR; TCRdb stores in-frame clones only, minus some. Of about 120,000 clones detected, more than 75% appear once; the ten largest clones hold around 2%. Sequencing was performed on blood. The receptors here all came from a man aged 18 to 30 in good health.

The chain couples TRBV15 to TRBJ2-1; D uncertain. V lost 1 base to trimming and J lost 1 base, with 20 bases between them. There are 19 residues in the CDR3. The germline CDR1 and CDR2 sequences are LNHNV and YYDKDF (reference sequence). CDR3 sequence (DNA): TGTGCCACCAGCAGAGGAGAGTTGGTGGCATTGGGATCCTACAATGAGCAGTTCTTC. It codes for CATSRGELVALGSYNEQFF.

This chain uses TRBV5-1 with TRBJ2-3; D might be TRBD2 (5 bases). Germline assignment: CDR1 SGHRS and CDR2 YFSETQ. V shed 1 base and J shed 3 bases, with 12 bases lying between them. The CDR3 is made up of 15 amino acids. The CDR3 here is CASSLSGSMTDTQYF. CDR3 nucleotide sequence: TGCGCCAGCAGCTTGAGTGGGAGTATGACAGATACGCAGTATTTT.

V gene TRBV12-5 combines with J gene TRBJ2-3; TRBD1 aligns across 11 bases. V shed 3 bases and J 6 bases; nucleotides not matched to a gene: 5. This CDR3 is 15 amino acids long. CDR1 is LGHNT, CDR2 FRNRAP, per germline. The CDR3 DNA reads as TGTGCTAGTGGTTTACGGACAGGGGGCGTTGATACGCAGTATTTT. Amino acid sequence: CASGLRTGGVDTQYF.

The rearrangement links TRBV18 to TRBJ1-1; 7 bases align to TRBD1. The CDR3 has 17 amino acids. Trimming at V came to 1 base and at J to 5 bases, leaving 13 bases not matched to a gene. Germline CDR1 reads KGHSH; CDR2 reads LQKENI. The CDR3 sequence is CASSPLLAGGTYTEAFF. CDR3 sequence (DNA): TGTGCCAGCTCACCACTGCTCGCAGGGGGTACTTATACTGAAGCTTTCTTT.

The CDR3 DNA reads TGTGCCAGCACTGGATACACCATTGAGACCCAGTACTTC. Amino acids: CASTGYTIETQYF. The chain joins TRBV28 to TRBJ2-5; D is ambiguous. CDR3 length equals 13 residues. Germline values: CDR1 MDHEN, CDR2 SYDVKM. V was trimmed by 7 bases and J by 5 bases, leaving 14 bases between them.

The chain joins TRBV5-1 to TRBJ1-1; 11 bases agree with TRBD1. From germline, CDR1 is SGHRS and CDR2 YFSETQ. The CDR3 totals 14 residues. After removal of 4 bases from V and 11 bases from J, the junction contained 10 bases not matched to a gene. In DNA, the CDR3 is TGCGCCAGCAGCCCAGGGACAGGGGGATCGGGTGCTTTCTTT. Its protein is CASSPGTGGSGAFF.

The chain links TRBV27 to TRBJ2-1, with 7 bases aligning to TRBD1. The germline CDR1 and CDR2 sequences are MNHEY and SMNVEV (reference sequence). This CDR3 has 14 amino acids. J was trimmed by 5 bases and V by 6 bases; bases with no gene match: 7. The CDR3 DNA follows: TGTGCCAGCAGGCCGGGACAGACTCACAATGAGCAGTTCTTC. Translated, it gives CASRPGQTHNEQFF.

The rearrangement joins TRBV5-1 to TRBJ1-1, with unresolved D. With 0 bases removed from V and 1 base from J, the gap between germline ends came to 7 bases. CDR1 is SGHRS and CDR2 is YFSETQ in the germline V gene. The CDR3 is made up of 14 amino acids. CDR3 loop: CASSLVQWNTEAFF. The CDR3, as DNA: TGCGCCAGCAGCTTGGTGCAGTGGAACACTGAAGCTTTCTTT.

The chain uses TRBV7-9 and TRBJ2-7; 12 bases are a match to TRBD2. This CDR3 has 17 residues. The trim removed 5 bases at V and 5 bases at J, leaving 13 bases unmatched. Germline CDR1 SEHNR, CDR2 FQNEAQ (reference sequence). DNA of the CDR3: TGTGCCAGCAGCCGGATTACGACTAGCGGGAGTTGGAACGAGCAGTACTTC. Amino acids: CASSRITTSGSWNEQYF.

The V gene is TRBV10-3, the J gene TRBJ2-7, with TRBD2 matching 8 bases. This CDR3 has 17 residues. V gave up 6 bases and J gave up 7 bases; unmatched junction bases: 20. The germline V gene encodes CDR1 ENHRY and CDR2 SYGVKD. The CDR3 bases are TGTGCCATCAGCTCACAAAAGGGACTAGGCGATCGCGGGGAGCAGTACTTC. It encodes CAISSQKGLGDRGEQYF.

This clone was found once. The chain has TRBV12-5 and TRBJ1-1; 7 bases fit TRBD1. The CDR3 runs to 12 residues. The V gene's germline CDR1 is LGHNT and CDR2 FRNRAP. The trim removed 4 bases at V and 4 bases at J, leaving 0 bases unmatched. The CDR3 protein is CASGSGGTEAFF. The CDR3 nucleotides are TGTGCTAGTGGTTCAGGGGGCACTGAAGCTTTCTTT.

The rearrangement uses TRBV10-3 and TRBJ2-5; 10 bases align to TRBD1. From germline, CDR1 is ENHRY and CDR2 SYGVKD. The CDR3 consists of 14 residues. Trimming at V came to 10 bases and at J to 5 bases, leaving 10 bases not matched to a gene. The CDR3: CATGTGEIGETQYF. In nucleotides, the CDR3 is TGTGCCACCGGGACAGGGGAAATAGGGGAGACCCAGTACTTC.

This clone has more than one count but fewer than ten. CDR3 sequence (DNA): TGTGCCTGGAGTTTCCGGGGGCAGGTGAATTCACCCCTCCACTTT. This codes for CAWSFRGQVNSPLHF. The rearrangement links TRBV30 to TRBJ1-6; a possible D gene is TRBD1 (6 bases). CDR3 length: 15 amino acids. V gave up 2 bases and J gave up 7 bases, with 15 bases separating them. Germline CDR1 reads GTSNPN; CDR2 reads SVGIG (reference sequence).

V gene TRBV27 combines with J gene TRBJ1-2, with D perhaps TRBD1 (5 bases). V lost 2 bases, J lost 7 bases, and 11 bases lay in between. The CDR3 totals 13 residues. Germline V lookup: CDR1 MNHEY, CDR2 SMNVEV (reference sequence). CDR3 residues: CASSLSKGTGYTF. The CDR3 DNA follows: TGTGCCAGCAGTTTAAGTAAAGGGACTGGCTACACCTTC.

The genes are TRBV15 and TRBJ2-7, with D hard to call. Trimming removed 1 base from V and 5 bases from J, with 6 bases in between. Germline lookup yields CDR1 LNHNV and CDR2 YYDKDF (reference sequence). This CDR3 has 12 amino acids. CDR3 sequence reads: CATSRGPNEQYF. The CDR3 DNA reads as TGTGCCACCAGCAGAGGGCCAAACGAGCAGTACTTC.

The chain employs TRBV14 and TRBJ2-1; D may be TRBD2 (5 bases). V lost 0 bases, J lost 9 bases, and 9 bases lay in between. This CDR3 is 13 amino acids long. CDR1 and CDR2 (germline): SGHDN, FVKESK. CDR3 in DNA: TGTGCCAGCAGCCAAGATCTTGGAGGTGAGCAGTTCTTC. Its protein is CASSQDLGGEQFF.

The gene calls are TRBV27 and TRBJ2-7, with TRBD1 matching 11 bases. The germline V gene encodes CDR1 MNHEY and CDR2 SMNVEV (reference sequence). V trimming: 4 bases; J trimming: 2 bases; junction bases outside the gene matches: 4. This CDR3 spans 15 amino acids. The CDR3 DNA follows: TGTGCCAGCAGTTCCGGGACAGGGGGAACCTACGAGCAGTACTTC. This sequence encodes CASSSGTGGTYEQYF.

J is TRBJ2-5 and V is TRBV19, with TRBD2 matching over 14 bases. Germline CDR1 is LNHDA and CDR2 is SQIVND (reference sequence). Germline trimming cut 4 bases from V and 4 bases from J; bases unmatched to any gene: 5. The CDR3 spans 16 residues. The CDR3 nucleotides read TGTGCCAGTAGTAGGGGACTAGCGGGAGTGGGAGAGACCCAGTACTTC. Translation: CASSRGLAGVGETQYF.

In this sample, this clone turned up once. J is TRBJ2-1 and V is TRBV3-1 (or the pseudogene TRBV3-2), with a tentative D call TRBD2 (6 bases). The CDR3 totals 17 residues. V lost 4 bases and J lost 0, with 16 bases in between. In germline, CDR1 is LGHDT, CDR2 YNNKEL (reference sequence). The CDR3 DNA is TGTGCCAGCAGCCCCCGGACTATTTCGAGCTCCTACAATGAGCAGTTCTTC. Protein: CASSPRTISSSYNEQFF.

This clone was picked up one time. The chain is built from TRBV4-3 and TRBJ2-7; 9 bases fit TRBD1. This CDR3 is 16 amino acids long. Germline trimming cut 1 base from V and 5 bases from J; bases unmatched to any gene: 9. Germline CDR1 is LGHNA and CDR2 is YSLEER. CDR3 nucleotides: TGCGCCAGCAGCCAAGCCACCTACAGGGGGCGTCACGAGCAGTACTTC. Protein product: CASSQATYRGRHEQYF.

In the case of this clone: Other DNA sequences from this sample encode an identical CDR3 as well. The chain recombines TRBV28 with TRBJ1-5; a weak D match, TRBD1 (5 bases). The CDR3 is made up of 14 amino acids. Looked up from germline, CDR1 is MDHEN and CDR2 is SYDVKM. Trimming took off 2 bases at V and 1 base at J, with 6 bases between the two ends. DNA of the CDR3: TGTGCCAGCAGTTTAGGGGGGAGCAATCAGCCCCAGCATTTT. Its translation: CASSLGGSNQPQHF.

The rearrangement joins TRBV5-5 to TRBJ2-7; 7 nucleotides agree with TRBD1. The CDR3 sequence is 18 residues long. The V gene's germline CDR1 is SGHKS and CDR2 YYEKEE (reference sequence). The V gene end was trimmed by 1 base and the J gene end by 3 bases; junction bases not matched to a gene: 16. CDR3 protein: CASSLRTGIGGDLYEQYF. The DNA for the CDR3 is TGTGCCAGCAGCTTGAGAACGGGGATAGGGGGCGATCTCTACGAGCAGTACTTC.

The chain joins TRBV9 to TRBJ2-1; D is tentatively TRBD1 or TRBD2 (5 bases each). Germline V lookup: CDR1 SGDLS, CDR2 YYNGEE. There are 13 residues in the CDR3. The V and J ends lost 4 bases and 12 bases respectively, with 17 bases between them. The CDR3 sequence: CASSPYTGTLQFF. In nucleotides, the CDR3 is TGTGCCAGCAGCCCGTACACTGGGACCTTGCAGTTCTTC.